The next 29 T cell receptor beta chains were all read from a single sample in a study of post-analysis software for immune sequencing data. Study-level results: Higher frequency in patients than in controls was seen for about five TRBV segments, with TRBV5-6, TRBV5-1 and TRBV20-1 among them.

Incorporated into the TCR beta cDNA libraries were unique molecular identifiers, which served to reduce PCR and sequencing biases. TCRdb re-derived calls from the PCR reads in MiXCR, one entry per CDR3 protein. The profile shows roughly 600,000 distinct CDR3 sequences, roughly 40% of them singletons. These receptors have no known antigen. Sequencing was carried out using blood. Receptor source: a girl between 5 and 17 years old with multiple sclerosis.

This sequence joins TRBV12-3 or TRBV12-4 and TRBJ1-2; D gene unclear. V lost 3 bases and J 0 bases, leaving 11 bases between the germline ends. The CDR3 extends over 15 amino acids. In nucleotides, the CDR3 is TGTGCCAGCAGTTTCTTGGGGAAGGCTAACTATGGCTACACCTTC. This codes for CASSFLGKANYGYTF.

The rearrangement joins TRBV5-1 to TRBJ2-6; no firm D call. From germline, CDR1 is SGHRS and CDR2 YFSETQ. The CDR3 totals 14 residues. With 5 bases removed from V and 0 bases from J, the gap between germline ends came to 6 bases. The CDR3: CASRGLSGANVLTF. The CDR3 nucleotides are TGCGCCAGCAGAGGCCTCTCTGGGGCCAACGTCCTGACTTTC. Combining the CDR3 with reference TRBV5-1 and TRBJ2-6 gives the whole variable domain KAGVTQTPRYLIKTRGQQVTLSCSPISGHRSVSWYQQTPGQGLQFLFEYFSETQRNKGNFPGRFSGRQFSNSRSEMNVSTLELGDSALYLCASRGLSGANVLTFGAGSRLTVL.

As concerns this clonotype: One end of the junction is discordant with germline, which a read error may explain. The chain links TRBV10-3 to TRBJ2-7; possible D gene TRBD2, 6 bases. The CDR3 has 17 amino acids. CDR1 is ENHRY and CDR2 is SYGVKD in the germline V gene. The DNA of the CDR3 is TGTGCCAACAGTGAGTCTGGTCGCGGGGCCAGCTCCTACGAGCAGTACTTC. This sequence encodes CANSESGRGASSYEQYF.

This clonotype was observed many times. The chain has TRBV6-5 and TRBJ1-2, with D maybe TRBD1 (5 bases). The V end lost 2 bases, the J end lost 4 bases, and 11 bases lay between the germline ends. Germline CDR1 is MNHEY and CDR2 is SVGAGI. The CDR3 loop spans 14 amino acids. CDR3 sequence reads: CASSYGETAYGYTF. In DNA, the CDR3 is TGTGCCAGCAGTTACGGGGAGACAGCCTATGGCTACACCTTC.

This clonotype was found a few times. The chain couples TRBV5-1 to TRBJ2-7; D is perhaps TRBD1 or TRBD2 (5 bases each). The CDR3 has 14 amino acids. Germline V gene lookup returns CDR1 SGHRS and CDR2 YFSETQ. Trimming pared 4 bases from V and 2 bases from J, leaving 13 bases between. The CDR3 loop reads CASSPRVGAYEQYF. The CDR3 nucleotides read TGCGCCAGCAGCCCCCGTGTGGGGGCCTACGAGCAGTACTTC.

This clonotype was seen a handful of times. V gene TRBV10-3 combines with J gene TRBJ2-5; 8 bases match TRBD2. This CDR3 contains 14 residues. V shed 9 bases, J shed 4 bases, and the junction held 10 bases outside the gene matches. Germline values: CDR1 ENHRY, CDR2 SYGVKD. The CDR3 protein is CAMRPGLGGETQYF. The CDR3, as DNA: TGTGCCATGAGACCGGGACTAGGCGGAGAGACCCAGTACTTC.

The chain is built from TRBV29-1 and TRBJ1-5, with D possibly matching TRBD1 (5 bases). Germline CDR1 and CDR2: SQVTM and ANQGSEA. Trimming removed 6 bases at V and 2 bases at J, with 14 bases between. CDR3 size: 14 residues. The CDR3 reads CSVMGGIGNQPQHF. CDR3 sequence (DNA): TGCAGCGTGATGGGGGGTATAGGCAATCAGCCCCAGCATTTT.

The V call is TRBV7-9, the J call TRBJ2-1; 7 bases line up with TRBD2. Germline V gene data show CDR1 as SEHNR and CDR2 as FQNEAQ (reference sequence). V dropped 2 bases and J dropped 0; count of bases not matched to a gene: 7. The length of the CDR3 is 17 residues. The CDR3 here is CASSLSASGSSYNEQFF. For the CDR3, the DNA is TGTGCCAGCAGCTTATCGGCTAGCGGAAGCTCCTACAATGAGCAGTTCTTC.

In its sample, this clonotype was seen a few times. The chain couples TRBV5-1 to TRBJ2-3; 11 bases fit TRBD1. V gave up 4 bases and J gave up 6 bases; unmatched junction bases: 10. The CDR3 covers 16 residues. Germline CDR1 and CDR2: SGHRS and YFSETQ. CDR3 protein: CASSTRTGGLTDTQYF. For the CDR3, the DNA is TGCGCCAGCAGCACACGGACAGGGGGCTTGACGGATACGCAGTATTTT.

This chain uses TRBV7-2 with TRBJ2-1; D call uncertain. The germline V and J ends were trimmed by 5 bases and 0 bases, with 11 bases remaining between them. Germline V gene data show CDR1 as SGHTA and CDR2 as FQGNSA. The CDR3 extends over 15 amino acids. In DNA form, the CDR3 reads TGTGCCAGCAGCGAACAGTATAGCTCCTACAATGAGCAGTTCTTC. It specifies CASSEQYSSYNEQFF.

This clonotype occurred a few times. The chain is built from TRBV6-2 or TRBV6-3 and TRBJ2-2, with D possibly matching TRBD2 (6 bases). This CDR3 contains 15 residues. CDR1 MNHEY and CDR2 SVGEGT come from the germline V gene. V was cut by 6 bases and J by 1 base, with 12 bases left in between. Here the CDR3 reads CASRHSGRNTGELFF. CDR3 nucleotide sequence: TGTGCCAGCAGACATAGCGGAAGGAACACCGGGGAGCTGTTTTTT.

The chain couples TRBV5-5 to TRBJ2-1, with 14 bases identical to TRBD2. This CDR3 region has 19 residues. After removal of 4 bases from V and 0 bases from J, the junction contained 9 bases not matched to a gene. CDR1 and CDR2 from the germline V gene are SGHKS and YYEKEE (reference sequence). CDR3 amino acids: CASSTGTSGGGLSYNEQFF. As DNA, the CDR3 is TGTGCCAGCAGCACCGGGACTAGCGGGGGAGGACTCTCCTACAATGAGCAGTTCTTC.

This clonotype was seen more than once but under ten times. The genes are TRBV20-1 and TRBJ2-5, with 7 bases fitting TRBD2. The last part of the DNA fits TRBJ2-7 better; the J call may be wrong. The CDR3 has 17 amino acids. Germline assignment: CDR1 DFQATT and CDR2 SNEGSKA (reference sequence). Here the CDR3 reads CSARDNYNGGGGYEQYF. The CDR3 nucleotides are TGCAGTGCTAGAGATAACTACAACGGAGGCGGGGGCTACGAGCAGTACTTC.

This chain links TRBV20-1 with TRBJ2-4; D is ambiguous. The CDR3 sequence is 12 residues long. Per the germline V gene, CDR1 is DFQATT and CDR2 is SNEGSKA (reference sequence). V lost 1 base and J lost 6, with 7 bases in between. This CDR3 is CSARGLGNIQYF. For the CDR3, the DNA is TGCAGTGCTAGAGGCCTTGGAAACATTCAGTACTTC.

This clonotype came up a few times. This chain joins TRBV29-1 and TRBJ1-1; 9 bases agree with TRBD1. This CDR3 spans 13 amino acids. V lost 6 bases and J lost 5; bases outside the gene matches: 7. Germline CDR1 is SQVTM and CDR2 is ANQGSEA. The CDR3 DNA reads TGCAGCGTATTGGGACAGGGAAGGACTGAAGCTTTCTTT. Protein: CSVLGQGRTEAFF.

The rearrangement links TRBV10-3 to TRBJ1-1; a weak D match, TRBD1 (6 bases). Germline lookup yields CDR1 ENHRY and CDR2 SYGVKD. Trimming removed 0 bases from V and 2 bases from J, with 19 bases in between. This CDR3 has 18 residues. The CDR3 reads CAISESIPKWTVNTEAFF. The CDR3 DNA is TGTGCCATCAGTGAGTCGATCCCAAAATGGACAGTAAACACTGAAGCTTTCTTT.

The chain is built from TRBV20-1 and TRBJ2-1; 8 bases map to TRBD1. The CDR3 runs to 14 residues. V gave up 5 bases and J gave up 2 bases; unmatched junction bases: 5. Per the germline V gene, CDR1 is DFQATT and CDR2 is SNEGSKA (reference sequence). In DNA, the CDR3 is TGCAGTGCTTCCGGACAGGGACCCTACAATGAGCAGTTCTTC. Protein product: CSASGQGPYNEQFF.

The rearrangement links TRBV24-1 to TRBJ1-2; tentative D call: TRBD1 (6 bases). V was clipped by 0 bases and J by 7 bases, with 8 bases between them. The CDR3 loop spans 13 amino acids. Looked up from germline, CDR1 is KGHDR and CDR2 is SFDVKD. CDR3 coding DNA: TGTGCCACCAGTGATTTGCAACAGGGTGGCTACACCTTC. Protein product: CATSDLQQGGYTF.

About this clonotype itself: A much more abundant neighbour one base away suggests this may be a read error. CDR3 sequence: CSVGGGSGKETQYF. The CDR3 region has the DNA TGCAGTGTTGGAGGGGGTAGCGGGAAAGAGACCCAGTACTTC. The chain uses TRBV20-1 and TRBJ2-5; 8 bases are a match to TRBD2. The CDR3 runs 14 residues. The ends lost 7 bases at V and 3 bases at J; junction bases unmatched: 10. From germline, CDR1 is DFQATT and CDR2 SNEGSKA (reference sequence).

The chain has TRBV5-1 and TRBJ2-7; TRBD1 aligns across 9 bases. V shed 1 base and J 5 bases; nucleotides not matched to a gene: 7. The CDR3 contains 15 residues. The germline V gene encodes CDR1 SGHRS and CDR2 YFSETQ. The CDR3 loop is CASSLRGTGSHEQYF. The DNA for the CDR3 is TGCGCCAGCAGCTTGCGTGGGACAGGGAGCCACGAGCAGTACTTC. The variable domain in full, with the rest retrieved from reference TRBV5-1 and TRBJ2-7, is KAGVTQTPRYLIKTRGQQVTLSCSPISGHRSVSWYQQTPGQGLQFLFEYFSETQRNKGNFPGRFSGRQFSNSRSEMNVSTLELGDSALYLCASSLRGTGSHEQYFGPGTRLTVT.

This clonotype has only a few counts. The chain is built from TRBV7-6 and TRBJ2-1; D not resolved. V lost 1 base and J 8 bases, leaving 15 bases between the germline ends. The CDR3 is 15 amino acids. CDR1 and CDR2 from the germline V gene are SGHVS and FNYEAQ. The CDR3 nucleotides read TGTGCCAGCAGCTTAGACGTGACGATAGGACATGAGCAGTTCTTC. Protein: CASSLDVTIGHEQFF. Full variable domain (missing parts from reference TRBV7-6 and TRBJ2-1): GAGVSQSPRYKVTKRGQDVALRCDPISGHVSLYWYRQALGQGPEFLTYFNYEAQQDKSGLPNDRFSAERPEGSISTLTIQRTEQRDSAMYRCASSLDVTIGHEQFFGPGTRLTVL.

CDR3 region: CSARDVDSYEQYF. The CDR3 DNA reads TGCAGTGCTAGGGATGTGGACTCCTACGAGCAGTACTTC. V gene TRBV20-1 combines with J gene TRBJ2-7; D not resolved. With 3 bases removed from V and 0 bases from J, the gap between germline ends came to 9 bases. The CDR3 runs to 13 residues. CDR1 DFQATT and CDR2 SNEGSKA come from the germline V gene (reference sequence).

This clonotype was observed a few times. This rearrangement joins TRBV12-3 or TRBV12-4 to TRBJ1-1; maybe TRBD1 (6 bases). This CDR3 comprises 15 residues. V gave up 4 bases and J gave up 1 base, with 13 bases separating them. CDR3 nucleotides: TGTGCCAGCAGTTCTTCAGGGGATACGAACACTGAAGCTTTCTTT. This translates into CASSSSGDTNTEAFF.

Only a few counts were recorded for this clonotype. Here the CDR3 DNA reads TGTGCCAGCAGCCCTGGAATGGTCCCAATGTACCAAGAGACCCAGTACTTC. This sequence encodes CASSPGMVPMYQETQYF. This rearrangement joins TRBV5-6 to TRBJ2-5, with unresolved D. V lost 4 bases, J lost 0 bases, and 19 bases lay in between. Germline CDR1 and CDR2: SGHDT and YYEEEE. The CDR3 runs 17 residues.

This rearrangement joins TRBV28 to TRBJ1-5; 9 bases fit TRBD1. CDR3 length equals 16 residues. V lost 5 bases to trimming and J lost 1 base; unmatched junction nucleotides: 6. Germline V gene sequence: CDR1 MDHEN, CDR2 SYDVKM. The CDR3, as DNA: TGTGCCAGCAGTACGACTGGACAGGGGAGCAATCAGCCCCAGCATTTT. Encoded protein: CASSTTGQGSNQPQHF. The full variable domain, in which reference TRBV28 and TRBJ1-5 provide the parts outside the CDR3, is DVKVTQSSRYLVKRTGEKVFLECVQDMDHENMFWYRQDPGLGLRLIYFSYDVKMKEKGDIPEGYSVSREKKERFSLILESASTNQTSMYLCASSTTGQGSNQPQHFGDGTRLSIL.

This sequence joins TRBV12-3 or TRBV12-4 and TRBJ2-5; 9 bases line up with TRBD2. J was trimmed by 11 bases and V by 4 bases; bases with no gene match: 8. CDR3 size: 13 residues. The CDR3 protein is CASSYGLAREQYF. Here the CDR3 DNA reads TGTGCCAGCAGTTACGGACTAGCGCGGGAGCAGTACTTC.

The chain links TRBV29-1 to TRBJ2-5; D remains ambiguous. CDR3 length: 14 amino acids. From germline, CDR1 is SQVTM and CDR2 ANQGSEA. Deletions cut 3 bases from V and 2 bases from J, with 13 bases between. In DNA, the CDR3 is TGCAGCGTTGACGGGCCGCAGAAGCAAGAGACCCAGTACTTC. Protein product: CSVDGPQKQETQYF.

The chain carries TRBV7-9 and TRBJ2-1; D not certain. Germline loops: CDR1 SEHNR, CDR2 FQNEAQ (reference sequence). Trimming took 5 bases from V and 8 from J, leaving 16 bases between them. The CDR3 is 14 amino acids. CDR3 sequence reads: CASSNSIGRDEQFF. CDR3 coding DNA: TGTGCCAGCAGCAATAGTATAGGAAGAGATGAGCAGTTCTTC.

This clonotype was seen more than once but under ten times. V and J are TRBV27 and TRBJ2-1, with D perhaps matching TRBD1 or TRBD2 (6 bases each). V was pared by 5 bases and J by 0 bases, with 23 bases between. The germline V gene encodes CDR1 MNHEY and CDR2 SMNVEV (reference sequence). This CDR3 has 19 amino acids. The CDR3 spells CASSPLGAPGGSSYNEQFF. The CDR3 coding sequence is TGTGCCAGCAGTCCATTGGGGGCCCCCGGGGGTAGCTCCTACAATGAGCAGTTCTTC.